The 9 T cell receptor beta chains presented below share a single source sample, sequenced in a study of blood T cell repertoires in COVID-19. The method was immunoSEQ multiplex PCR; TCRdb's version includes in-frame clones alone and lacks a portion of them. The sample includes some 260,000 clones, approximately 89% of them seen just once. The specimen was peripheral blood. These receptor sequences come from a woman aged 65 to 85 with COVID-19, enrolled during active disease.

The V gene is TRBV27, the J gene TRBJ2-2, with no clear D. With 5 bases removed from V and 0 bases from J, the gap between germline ends came to 16 bases. The length of the CDR3 is 17 residues. The V gene's germline CDR1 is MNHEY and CDR2 SMNVEV (reference sequence). The CDR3 is CASSLPGVGANTGELFF. CDR3 coding DNA: TGTGCCAGCAGTCTTCCCGGAGTTGGCGCGAACACCGGGGAGCTGTTTTTT.

This clone occurred a few times. The V and J genes are TRBV2 and TRBJ2-1; the D gene is possibly TRBD2 (5 bases). The ends were cut back, 8 bases at V and 2 bases at J, with 19 bases in the middle. This CDR3 spans 16 amino acids. CDR1 and CDR2 (germline): SNHLY, FYNNEI. CDR3 bases: TGTGCCAGCGGGTCAGTGGGAGCCCTCGCCTACAATGAGCAGTTCTTC. It yields the protein CASGSVGALAYNEQFF.

The chain is built from TRBV3-1 (or the pseudogene TRBV3-2) and TRBJ1-2; TRBD1 matches at 7 bases. Trimming at V came to 1 base and at J to 4 bases, leaving 6 bases not matched to a gene. The CDR3 spans 15 residues. CDR1 is LGHDT and CDR2 is YNNKEL in the germline V gene (reference sequence). Written as DNA, the CDR3 is TGTGCCAGCAGCCAAGCGACAGGGATCGCCTATGGCTACACCTTC. Translation gives CASSQATGIAYGYTF.

This sequence joins TRBV23-1 and TRBJ2-7; 9 nucleotides line up with TRBD1. TRBV23-1 is given ORF status, its function remaining uncertain. This CDR3 is built from 17 residues. V was clipped by 2 bases and J by 5 bases; unmatched bases: 13. CDR3 DNA: TGCGCCAGCAGTCAACTGACAGGGGGGCGGGTCACAGACGAGCAGTACTTC. This sequence encodes CASSQLTGGRVTDEQYF.

The V call is TRBV29-1, the J call TRBJ2-1, with 8 bases fitting TRBD2. The CDR3 is 13 residues long. Germline loops: CDR1 SQVTM, CDR2 ANQGSEA. Trimming removed 5 bases from V and 7 bases from J; junction bases left unmatched: 7. The CDR3 DNA follows: TGCAGCGTTCAGCGGGGGATTAGAAATGAGCAGTTCTTC. Amino acid sequence: CSVQRGIRNEQFF.

The chain recombines TRBV28 with TRBJ2-7; 8 bases match TRBD2. CDR3 length: 15 amino acids. V gave up 5 bases and J gave up 3 bases; unmatched junction bases: 9. Germline CDR1 reads MDHEN; CDR2 reads SYDVKM. The CDR3 nucleotides read TGTGCCAGCAGTATGCTCGGGACTAGAAACTACGAGCAGTACTTC. The encoded protein is CASSMLGTRNYEQYF.

Notes on this clone: The sample carries other DNA sequences with the same CDR3. CDR3 nucleotides: TGTGCCAGCAGTGAACGGGGGGCTGGAAACACCATATATTTT. Amino acid sequence: CASSERGAGNTIYF. The chain recombines TRBV6-1 with TRBJ1-3, with D possibly TRBD1 on 5 matching bases. CDR1 and CDR2 (germline): MNHNS, SASEGT. The CDR3 has 14 residues. Trimming cost V 2 bases and J 2 bases, with 7 bases left between them.

This chain connects TRBV6-2 or TRBV6-3 to TRBJ1-6, with 9 bases that match TRBD1. V lost 0 bases and J lost 7; bases outside the gene matches: 7. Germline loops: CDR1 MNHEY, CDR2 SVGEGT. The CDR3 runs 17 residues. The CDR3 bases are TGTGCCAGCAGTTACTCGAAATCTACAGGGGGCAATTCACCCCTCCACTTT. It codes for CASSYSKSTGGNSPLHF.

This clone was seen a few times. The chain joins TRBV28 to TRBJ1-5; TRBD1 is a possible D gene (6 bases). Germline CDR1 is MDHEN and CDR2 is SYDVKM. The CDR3 runs to 14 residues. Between the trimmed V and J ends, which lost 6 bases and 3 bases, there was a span of 12 bases. As DNA, the CDR3 is TGTGCCAGCAGCGAGGGGGGGGACAATCAGCCCCAGCATTTT. It codes for CASSEGGDNQPQHF.